This T cell receptor (beta chain) was documented in a study of CD8 T cells in ankylosing spondylitis (TCRdb year 2017). Background for the entire study: The study profiled T cell receptor beta repertoires in healthy donors and ankylosing spondylitis patients to find disease-linked TCR variants. The whole study cohort included about a hundred healthy donors and 20 to 25 ankylosing spondylitis patients. Peripheral blood was sampled, and synovial fluid was additionally collected from ankylosing spondylitis patients. What the study reported, not specific to this receptor: According to the report, matched synovial fluid samples from ankylosing spondylitis patients were significantly enriched for the disease-linked clones. In peripheral blood, the disease-linked clones were found at relatively low frequencies and had a CD8+ phenotype. Some of the motif variants had been reported before in the synovial fluid and blood of reactive arthritis patients, a finding that suggests common disease-initiation mechanisms. A TCR beta motif made up of several highly homologous amino acid variants appeared to be characteristic of blood from ankylosing spondylitis patients.

A few counts support this clonotype. The antigen it recognizes is unknown. Per-base qualities were not stored, and no clone one base away is much larger. As encoded in the germline V gene, CDR1 is SGHTA while CDR2 is FQGNSA. From V the trimming removes 5 bases and from J it removes 8 bases, while the gene matches leave 8 bases of the junction unaccounted for. The CDR3, cysteine through phenylalanine, is 14 amino acids long. CDR3 DNA is the only sequence kept; it has 42 bases, read in frame from the first base. Sequencing was performed on an Illumina HiSeq 2500. Quantitative 5'-RACE with molecular barcodes was the method used to prepare the TCR beta libraries. The paper's processing steps were these. A new computational method, built on a probabilistic model of VDJ rearrangement, was used to identify disease-linked TCR variants. The public reads were reprocessed in TCRdb via fastp at Q25 and MiXCR, keeping in-frame beta chains. CDR3 protein sequences are deduplicated, and each keeps its most common genes and DNA. The authors' filters were not applied to this entry. This sample is represented by roughly 440,000 distinct CDR3 sequences; approximately 17% of them were singletons. Approximately 1% of the sample lies in the top ten.

Recombination connected TRBV7-2 to TRBJ2-1; the central 8 bases match TRBD2. Sequencing used blood, either unsorted or a sorted T cell fraction (not recorded which). The source of this sequence is a male donor with ankylosing spondylitis. The nucleotide sequence is given as TGTGCCAGCAGCACCCCGGGACTAGTCTATGAGCAGTTCTTC. This codes for CASSTPGLVYEQFF.